A single sample gave rise to the 12 T cell receptor beta chains below, sequenced in a study of shared clonotypes between healthy human individuals. Method: immunoSEQ multiplex PCR; TCRdb's copy keeps in-frame clones and lacks some. The sample yields approximately 2,300,000 clones, about 90% seen once. Sequences were obtained from naive CD4+ T cells from PBMCs. Stated subset: CD45RA+ positively selected. The receptor set was obtained from a young man in good health. Some clones in this sample may be carry-over from other donors' samples.

The chain is built from TRBV7-9 and TRBJ2-5; TRBD2 matches 7 bases. The CDR3 extends over 15 amino acids. Germline V gene lookup returns CDR1 SEHNR and CDR2 FQNEAQ (reference sequence). V shed 4 bases and J 4 bases; nucleotides not matched to a gene: 9. CDR3 nucleotides: TGTGCCAGCAGCTGGCCGGGACTACCGCGAGAGACCCAGTACTTC. Its translation: CASSWPGLPRETQYF.

CDR3 coding DNA: TGTGCCAGCGGGACCGGGACGGCGAACACCGGGGAGCTGTTTTTT. As protein: CASGTGTANTGELFF. The V gene is TRBV6-1, the J gene TRBJ2-2; TRBD1 or TRBD2 may be the D gene (5 bases each). CDR1 is MNHNS, CDR2 SASEGT, per germline. The CDR3 is made up of 15 amino acids. The V and J ends lost 8 bases and 0 bases respectively, with 13 bases between them.

The rearrangement links TRBV5-5 to TRBJ2-7; D is tentatively TRBD1 or TRBD2 (5 bases each). The CDR3 totals 15 residues. The germline gives CDR1 SGHKS, CDR2 YYEKEE (reference sequence). The V end lost 2 bases, the J end lost 2 bases, and 14 bases lay between the germline ends. This CDR3 reads CASSFAGTRTYEQYF. The CDR3 nucleotides are TGTGCCAGCAGCTTTGCCGGGACCAGAACCTACGAGCAGTACTTC.

The chain couples TRBV6-5 to TRBJ2-1; 11 bases agree with TRBD2. The CDR3 is 15 amino acids. The germline V gene has CDR1 MNHEY and CDR2 SVGAGI. J was trimmed by 7 bases and V by 6 bases; bases with no gene match: 8. The CDR3 is CASRRLAGRGNEQFF. Here the CDR3 DNA reads TGTGCCAGCAGAAGACTAGCGGGACGAGGAAATGAGCAGTTCTTC.

The chain recombines TRBV4-1 with TRBJ1-4; TRBD1 aligns across 10 bases. J was trimmed by 7 bases and V by 1 base; bases with no gene match: 3. Germline V lookup: CDR1 MGHRA, CDR2 YSYEKL. The CDR3 spans 15 residues. DNA of the CDR3: TGCGCCAGCAGCCAAGTGGGGACAGGGGTTGAAAAACTGTTTTTT. It yields the protein CASSQVGTGVEKLFF.

Details on this clone: Additional DNA sequences in this sample encode the identical CDR3. V gene TRBV28 combines with J gene TRBJ1-1; D remains ambiguous. CDR1 is MDHEN and CDR2 is SYDVKM in the germline V gene. V lost 5 bases, J lost 1 base, and 8 bases lay in between. The CDR3 has 13 residues. In DNA, the CDR3 is TGTGCCAGCAGTCCCCCAGGGAACACTGAAGCTTTCTTT. Amino acid sequence: CASSPPGNTEAFF.

The chain recombines TRBV23-1 with TRBJ2-2; no clear D gene. TRBV23-1 is an ORF, with its function uncertain. The CDR3 spans 14 residues. V was pared by 2 bases and J by 8 bases, with 12 bases between. The CDR3 DNA is TGCGCCAGCAGTCAAGAGACTCCACAAGGGGAGCTGTTTTTT. This translates into CASSQETPQGELFF.

This clone was recorded a few times. CDR3 protein: CASSLFNTDNYGYTF. CDR3 nucleotides: TGTGCCAGCAGTTTATTCAACACCGATAACTATGGCTACACCTTC. The chain employs TRBV28 and TRBJ1-2; D is undetermined. CDR1 MDHEN and CDR2 SYDVKM come from the germline V gene. The CDR3 consists of 15 residues. V was pared by 1 base and J by 1 base, with 10 bases between.

This clone was detected once. The chain links TRBV28 to TRBJ1-5, with no clear D. Germline V gene data show CDR1 as MDHEN and CDR2 as SYDVKM. Trimming removed 4 bases from V and 2 bases from J, with 18 bases in between. CDR3 length: 17 residues. The DNA for the CDR3 is TGTGCCAGCAGTTCCGGACTACCCCCGGCGGGCAATCAGCCCCAGCATTTT. Translated, it gives CASSSGLPPAGNQPQHF.

This chain's CDR3 is CASSFQDRVGNEQFF. CDR3 DNA sequence: TGTGCCAGCAGCTTCCAGGACAGGGTGGGCAATGAGCAGTTCTTC. The rearrangement uses TRBV7-2 and TRBJ2-1; 8 bases align to TRBD1. Germline V gene lookup returns CDR1 SGHTA and CDR2 FQGNSA. V trimming: 3 bases; J trimming: 6 bases; junction bases outside the gene matches: 7. The CDR3 is made up of 15 amino acids.

This rearrangement joins TRBV2 to TRBJ1-4, with D maybe TRBD1 (5 bases). V was cut by 9 bases and J by 5 bases, with 13 bases left in between. The germline V gene has CDR1 SNHLY and CDR2 FYNNEI. CDR3 length equals 13 residues. The CDR3 region is CASGRGPNEKLFF. The CDR3 DNA follows: TGTGCCAGTGGCCGGGGCCCGAATGAAAAACTGTTTTTT.

Regarding this clone: Other DNA sequences in the same sample also yield this CDR3. The CDR3 protein is CASSEQGGNQPQHF. The DNA for the CDR3 is TGCGCCAGCAGCGAACAGGGTGGCAATCAGCCCCAGCATTTT. The chain has TRBV5-1 and TRBJ1-5; D is perhaps TRBD1 (6 bases). Trimming took 4 bases from V and 2 from J, leaving 10 bases between them. The germline V gene has CDR1 SGHRS and CDR2 YFSETQ. This CDR3 has 14 residues.